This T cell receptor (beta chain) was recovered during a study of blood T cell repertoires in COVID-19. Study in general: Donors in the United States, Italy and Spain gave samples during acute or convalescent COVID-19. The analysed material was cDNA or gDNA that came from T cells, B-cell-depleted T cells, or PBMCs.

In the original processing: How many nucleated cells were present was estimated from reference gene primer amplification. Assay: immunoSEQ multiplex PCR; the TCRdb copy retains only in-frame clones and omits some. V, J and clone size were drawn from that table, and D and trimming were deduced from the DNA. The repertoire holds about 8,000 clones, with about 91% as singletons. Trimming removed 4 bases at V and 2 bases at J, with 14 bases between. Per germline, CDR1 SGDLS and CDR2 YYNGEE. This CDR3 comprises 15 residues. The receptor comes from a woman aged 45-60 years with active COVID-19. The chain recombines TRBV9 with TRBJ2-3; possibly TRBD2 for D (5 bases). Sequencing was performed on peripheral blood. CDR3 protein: CASSLRGSPTDTQYF. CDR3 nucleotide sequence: TGTGCCAGCAGCTTAAGAGGGTCCCCCACAGATACGCAGTATTTT.